This TCR beta chain was sequenced in a study of PD-L1 blockade in urothelial cancer. The CDR3 covers 12 residues. The V end was cut by 9 bases, the J end by 0 bases, with 9 bases between. Germline V gives CDR1 MDHEN, CDR2 SYDVKM. Here immunoSEQ multiplex PCR was the method, and the copy in TCRdb shows in-frame clones only, minus some. This sample carries about 43,000 clones, 80% to 90% of them seen once, and the ten largest clones take more than 12%. Time point denoted: peripheral blood 6 weeks after treatment start. The chain joins TRBV28 to TRBJ2-7, with D uncertain. The sequence was obtained from a man aged 55 to 70 with urothelial cancer. Sequenced material: PBMCs, taken around atezolizumab (anti-PD-L1) treatment. The CDR3 region has the DNA TGTGCCAGTATAGCAAGCTCCTACGAGCAGTACTTC. The encoded protein is CASIASSYEQYF.